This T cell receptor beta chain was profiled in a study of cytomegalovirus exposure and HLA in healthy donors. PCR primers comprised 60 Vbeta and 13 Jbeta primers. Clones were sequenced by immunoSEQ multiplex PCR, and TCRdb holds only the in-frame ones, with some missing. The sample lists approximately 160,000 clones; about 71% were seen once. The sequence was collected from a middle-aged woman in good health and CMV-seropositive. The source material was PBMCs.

CDR3 DNA sequence: TGTGCCAGCAGCAGGGACAGAACGAACACCGGGGAGCTGTTTTTT. This translates into CASSRDRTNTGELFF. The chain has TRBV28 and TRBJ2-2; TRBD1 agrees at 7 bases. CDR1 is MDHEN, CDR2 SYDVKM, per germline. This CDR3 is built from 15 residues. V shed 6 bases and J 0 bases; nucleotides not matched to a gene: 4.